This T cell receptor beta chain is drawn from a study of T-cell reconstitution after alpha-beta-depleted transplantation in children. Study-level results: At the one-year point after transplant, T-cell counts and TCRbeta diversity were found to come mostly from T cells that had been newly produced. As was reported, about two months after transplant, alpha-beta T cells came from several hundred expanded graft clones. Some patients showed high day-60 TCRbeta diversity, which derived from surviving recipient T cells and thymic progenitors.

CDR3 length: 19 residues. V was clipped by 1 base and J by 1 base; unmatched bases: 12. Germline assignment: CDR1 KGHDR and CDR2 SFDVKD. Comment on this clonotype: Its target is not known.

TCRbeta library preparation incorporated unique molecular identifiers. TCRdb called the PCR reads again in MiXCR, with one record for every CDR3 protein. The table shows some 300,000 distinct CDR3 sequences, with roughly 9.1% occurring only once. The chain joins TRBV24-1 to TRBJ2-7, with 10 positions matching TRBD1. The starting material was PBMCs, obtained before TCRalphabeta/CD19-depleted stem cell transplant. The TCR sequence derives from a boy in the first two years of life with acute myeloid leukemia, due to receive a stem cell transplant. CDR3 nucleotide sequence: TGTGCCACCAGTGATTTCTCGCCGGGACAGGGGCTCTTATCCTACGAGCAGTACTTC. This gives the protein CATSDFSPGQGLLSYEQYF.